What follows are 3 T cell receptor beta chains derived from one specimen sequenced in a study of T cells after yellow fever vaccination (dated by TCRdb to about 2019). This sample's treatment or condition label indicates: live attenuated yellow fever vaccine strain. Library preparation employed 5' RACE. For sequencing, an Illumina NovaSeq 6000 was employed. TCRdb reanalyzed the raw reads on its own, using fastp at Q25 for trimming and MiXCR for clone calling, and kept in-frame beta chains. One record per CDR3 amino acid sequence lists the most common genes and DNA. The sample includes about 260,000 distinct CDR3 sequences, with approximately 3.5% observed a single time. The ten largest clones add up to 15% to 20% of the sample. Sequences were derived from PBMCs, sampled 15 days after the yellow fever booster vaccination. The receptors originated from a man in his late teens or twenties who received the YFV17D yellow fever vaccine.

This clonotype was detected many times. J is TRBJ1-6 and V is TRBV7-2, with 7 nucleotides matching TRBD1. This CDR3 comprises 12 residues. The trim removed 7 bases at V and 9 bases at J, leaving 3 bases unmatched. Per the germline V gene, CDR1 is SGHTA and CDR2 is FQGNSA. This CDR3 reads CASKTGASPLHF. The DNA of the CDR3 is TGTGCCAGCAAAACAGGGGCTTCACCCCTCCACTTT.

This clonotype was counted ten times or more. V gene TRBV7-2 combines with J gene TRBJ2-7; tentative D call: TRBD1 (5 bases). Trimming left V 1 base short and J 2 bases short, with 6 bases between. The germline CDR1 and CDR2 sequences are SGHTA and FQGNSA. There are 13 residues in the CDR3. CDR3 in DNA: TGTGCCAGCAGCTTAGGGACAACCTACGAGCAGTACGTC. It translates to CASSLGTTYEQYV.

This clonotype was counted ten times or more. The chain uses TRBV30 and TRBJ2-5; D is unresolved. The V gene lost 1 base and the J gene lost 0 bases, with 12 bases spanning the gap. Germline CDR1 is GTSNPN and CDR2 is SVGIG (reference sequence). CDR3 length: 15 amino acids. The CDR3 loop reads CAWSARTSYQETQYF. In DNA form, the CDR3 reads TGTGCCTGGAGTGCGAGGACCTCGTACCAAGAGACCCAGTACTTC.